These 17 T cell receptor beta chains were sequenced from one sample in a study of human T cells and chemical hapten exposure. TCRdb analysed the RACE reads with MiXCR anew, one entry per CDR3 protein. Here the sample spans under 400,000 distinct CDR3 sequences, roughly 5% being singletons. This sample's time point: pre-sensitization, week 0. The treatment here: therapeutic diphenylcyclopropenone sensitization with weekly scalp DPC. The starting material was whole blood, obtained in connection with sensitization to the hapten diphenylcyclopropenone (DPC). Every receptor here comes from a woman aged 50 to 65 with alopecia areata. Some clones in this sample may be carry-over from other donors' samples.

This clonotype has ten or more counts. This chain connects TRBV20-1 to TRBJ1-5; possibly TRBD1 for D (6 bases). Trimming cost V 5 bases and J 2 bases, with 22 bases left between them. CDR3 length equals 17 residues. Per the germline V gene, CDR1 is DFQATT and CDR2 is SNEGSKA (reference sequence). The CDR3, as DNA: TGCAGTGCTGGAGGGAGCACTACGGGACACCGCAATCAGCCCCAGCATTTT. The encoded protein is CSAGGSTTGHRNQPQHF.

The genes are TRBV12-3 or TRBV12-4 and TRBJ1-2; D is possibly TRBD1 (5 bases). Trimming cost V 3 bases and J 6 bases, with 14 bases left between them. CDR3 length: 14 amino acids. Here the CDR3 reads CASSLVRRGHGYTF. The CDR3 DNA is TGTGCCAGCAGTTTGGTCCGCCGGGGCCATGGCTACACCTTC.

This clonotype was counted many times. The chain couples TRBV5-5 to TRBJ1-1, with a possible D match to TRBD1 (6 bases). V was shortened by 2 bases and J by 6 bases, with 14 bases between the two germline ends. The CDR3 is 14 amino acids. Germline CDR1 reads SGHKS; CDR2 reads YYEKEE (reference sequence). CDR3 DNA sequence: TGTGCCAGCAGCTTCCCAGGGGAGGTGTCTGAAGCTTTCTTT. Protein: CASSFPGEVSEAFF.

The chain is built from TRBV20-1 and TRBJ1-2; possible D gene TRBD1, 5 bases. Between the trimmed V and J ends, which lost 6 bases and 0 bases, there was a span of 17 bases. CDR3 length: 15 amino acids. From germline, CDR1 is DFQATT and CDR2 SNEGSKA (reference sequence). The CDR3 DNA follows: TGCAGTGCCCGAAGGGGAGAGGGATCTAACTATGGCTACACCTTC. Protein sequence: CSARRGEGSNYGYTF.

This chain joins TRBV27 and TRBJ2-1; D gene uncertain. CDR3 length: 14 residues. V was trimmed by 2 bases and J by 6 bases, leaving 11 bases between them. Germline assignment: CDR1 MNHEY and CDR2 SMNVEV (reference sequence). This CDR3 is CASSLLPVANEQFF. CDR3 DNA: TGTGCCAGCAGTTTACTCCCAGTTGCCAATGAGCAGTTCTTC.

This clonotype was detected ten times or more. This chain joins TRBV28 and TRBJ2-1; D not certain. Germline CDR1 MDHEN, CDR2 SYDVKM. Between the trimmed V and J ends, which lost 3 bases and 1 base, there was a span of 10 bases. The CDR3 runs to 15 residues. The CDR3 spells CASSFDGYSYNEQFF. Here the CDR3 DNA reads TGTGCCAGCAGTTTCGACGGGTATTCCTACAATGAGCAGTTCTTC.

This clonotype was found many times. The chain employs TRBV12-3 or TRBV12-4 and TRBJ1-1; 11 bases agree with TRBD1. Trimming cost V 5 bases and J 5 bases; bases outside gene matches: 7. The CDR3 is 15 residues long. The CDR3 here is CASSLRDRGRTEAFF. The DNA for the CDR3 is TGTGCCAGCAGTCTCCGGGACAGGGGGAGAACTGAAGCTTTCTTT.

This clonotype was observed at least ten times. This chain uses TRBV18 with TRBJ2-3; 9 bases map to TRBD2. Trimming took 3 bases from V and 6 from J; bases not matched to a gene: 1. The CDR3 runs to 13 residues. Per germline, CDR1 KGHSH and CDR2 LQKENI. The CDR3 nucleotides are TGTGCCAGCTCACCTACTAGCGGGGATACGCAGTATTTT. Its protein is CASSPTSGDTQYF.

J is TRBJ1-5 and V is TRBV6-2 or TRBV6-3; D is perhaps TRBD1 (6 bases). This CDR3 has 14 residues. CDR1 and CDR2 (germline): MNHEY, SVGEGT. V lost 2 bases and J lost 5, with 10 bases in between. The CDR3 nucleotides read TGTGCCAGCAGTTACCCACAGGGAGATCAGCCCCAGCATTTT. This sequence encodes CASSYPQGDQPQHF.

The V call is TRBV7-2, the J call TRBJ1-2; D not certain. CDR3 size: 13 residues. V was clipped by 3 bases and J by 6 bases, with 11 bases between them. CDR1 is SGHTA and CDR2 is FQGNSA in the germline V gene. CDR3 protein: CASSLESPHGYTF. Here the CDR3 DNA reads TGTGCCAGCAGCTTGGAAAGTCCCCATGGCTACACCTTC.

The sample holds a few counts of this clonotype. The chain recombines TRBV5-1 with TRBJ1-1; 7 positions match TRBD1. With V trimmed by 9 bases and J by 6 bases, 8 bases remained unmatched. The germline V gene encodes CDR1 SGHRS and CDR2 YFSETQ. The CDR3 length is 12 residues. CDR3: CAIDRVISEAFF. The CDR3 bases are TGCGCCATCGACAGGGTGATTTCTGAAGCTTTCTTT.

The table lists this clonotype with a few counts. The chain employs TRBV28 and TRBJ2-2, with TRBD1 matching 7 bases. There are 15 residues in the CDR3. The germline CDR1 and CDR2 sequences are MDHEN and SYDVKM. Losses at the gene ends were 6 bases for V and 6 bases for J; bases not matched to a gene: 10. In DNA, the CDR3 is TGTGCCAGCAGCCCCGAAGCAGGGGGTGCCGGGGAGCTGTTTTTT. Translation gives CASSPEAGGAGELFF.

This clonotype was counted at least ten times. This chain connects TRBV2 to TRBJ2-2; D is unclear. V lost 4 bases and J 1 base, leaving 7 bases between the germline ends. This CDR3 is 14 amino acids long. CDR1 is SNHLY, CDR2 FYNNEI, per germline. CDR3 sequence (DNA): TGTGCCAGCAGTGCTGACTGGAACACCGGGGAGCTGTTTTTT. This codes for CASSADWNTGELFF.

The table lists this clonotype with many counts. This sequence joins TRBV5-4 and TRBJ1-5, with D maybe TRBD1 (6 bases). CDR1 is SGHNT and CDR2 is YYREEE in the germline V gene (reference sequence). The CDR3 has 15 amino acids. V was clipped by 2 bases and J by 0 bases, with 9 bases between them. The CDR3 region is CASSLQGASNQPQHF. DNA of the CDR3: TGTGCCAGCAGCTTACAGGGTGCTAGCAATCAGCCCCAGCATTTT.

V usage is TRBV27 and J usage is TRBJ1-2; D remains unclear. The CDR3 totals 13 residues. The germline V gene encodes CDR1 MNHEY and CDR2 SMNVEV (reference sequence). Trimming shortened V by 5 bases and J by 4 bases, and 11 bases separated the two germline ends. The CDR3 here is CASSPSAGYGYTF. CDR3 nucleotide sequence: TGTGCCAGCAGTCCGTCGGCGGGCTATGGCTACACCTTC.

This sequence joins TRBV20-1 and TRBJ1-3, with D possibly TRBD1 on 5 matching bases. The CDR3 runs 13 residues. CDR1 DFQATT and CDR2 SNEGSKA come from the germline V gene (reference sequence). Trimming cost V 6 bases and J 7 bases, with 16 bases left between them. The CDR3 is CSAEGTIRNTIYF. The CDR3 DNA follows: TGCAGTGCGGAGGGGACGATTCGGAACACCATATATTTT.

This clonotype was picked up many times. CDR3 in DNA: TGTGCCAGCAGCCCCGGGGGTAGCAATGAGCAGTTCTTC. Encoded protein: CASSPGGSNEQFF. This sequence joins TRBV7-3 and TRBJ2-1, with a possible D match to TRBD2 (6 bases). V gave up 5 bases and J gave up 6 bases, with 11 bases separating them. Germline-derived CDR1 and CDR2 are SGHTA and FQGTGA. The CDR3 loop spans 13 amino acids.